What follows are 25 T cell receptor beta chains derived from one specimen sequenced in a study of brain T cells in children with intractable seizures. Sequenced by immunoSEQ multiplex PCR; TCRdb stores in-frame clones only, minus some. Of 95,000 to 120,000 clones listed, around 94% were seen once; the top ten hold roughly 4%. Sequenced material: peripheral blood, taken at surgery. These receptors all stem from a boy under two years old with hemimegalencephaly and intractable seizures.

This CDR3 is CASSMELGWGQGRFAEAFF. CDR3 bases: TGTGCCAGTAGTATGGAATTAGGTTGGGGACAGGGAAGGTTCGCTGAAGCTTTCTTT. The rearrangement joins TRBV19 to TRBJ1-1, with 9 bases identical to TRBD1. The CDR3 extends over 19 amino acids. Germline V gives CDR1 LNHDA, CDR2 SQIVND (reference sequence). J lost 6 bases, V lost 3 bases, and 20 bases had no gene match. Combining the CDR3 with reference TRBV19 and TRBJ1-1 gives the whole variable domain DGGITQSPKYLFRKEGQNVTLSCEQNLNHDAMYWYRQDPGQGLRLIYYSQIVNDFQKGDIAEGYSVSREKKESFPLTVTSAQKNPTAFYLCASSMELGWGQGRFAEAFFGQGTRLTVV.

The chain carries TRBV24-1 and TRBJ2-5; 15 positions agree with TRBD2. The CDR3 extends over 21 amino acids. V lost 2 bases, J lost 1 base, and 13 bases stayed unmatched. In germline, CDR1 is KGHDR, CDR2 SFDVKD. The CDR3 reads CATSDSLGLAGGTGSQETQYF. The CDR3 region has the DNA TGTGCCACCAGTGATTCGCTTGGACTAGCGGGAGGGACAGGATCCCAAGAGACCCAGTACTTC.

CDR3 residues: CASGLTGDTGELFF. DNA for the CDR3: TGTGCCAGCGGATTGACAGGGGACACCGGGGAGCTGTTTTTT. The V call is TRBV7-3, the J call TRBJ2-2; TRBD1 matches at 8 bases. Losses at the gene ends were 8 bases for V and 3 bases for J; bases not matched to a gene: 5. Germline V CDR1 and CDR2: SGHTA, FQGTGA. The CDR3 loop spans 14 amino acids.

The V call is TRBV5-4, the J call TRBJ2-3, with 7 nucleotides matching TRBD2. Germline V gives CDR1 SGHNT, CDR2 YYREEE (reference sequence). The CDR3 spans 15 residues. V trimming: 1 base; J trimming: 3 bases; junction bases outside the gene matches: 5. The CDR3 bases are TGTGCCAGCAGCTTGAGGGCGGGAGTGACAGATACGCAGTATTTT. It is translated as CASSLRAGVTDTQYF.

This clone has a single count. This rearrangement joins TRBV2 to TRBJ2-2; no reliable D call. Trimming cost V 8 bases and J 4 bases, with 14 bases left between them. The length of the CDR3 is 14 residues. Per germline, CDR1 SNHLY and CDR2 FYNNEI. CDR3 amino acids: CASVEKTGTGELFF. The DNA for the CDR3 is TGTGCCAGCGTCGAAAAGACTGGCACCGGGGAGCTGTTTTTT.

This chain connects TRBV10-2 to TRBJ2-5; 9 nucleotides agree with TRBD2. The germline V gene encodes CDR1 WSHSY and CDR2 SAAADI. CDR3 length equals 15 residues. The ends lost 5 bases at V and 0 bases at J; junction bases unmatched: 4. The CDR3 nucleotides are TGCGCCAGCAGTTGGACTAGCGACAACCAAGAGACCCAGTACTTC. Its translation: CASSWTSDNQETQYF.

The rearrangement links TRBV30 to TRBJ1-2, with a possible D match to TRBD1 (5 bases). This CDR3 has 13 amino acids. V dropped 4 bases and J dropped 7 bases, with 16 bases sitting between them. Per the germline V gene, CDR1 is GTSNPN and CDR2 is SVGIG (reference sequence). CDR3 sequence (DNA): TGTGCCTGGACCGACTCGACAGCTCGTGGCTACACCTTC. Protein: CAWTDSTARGYTF.

The chain recombines TRBV3-1 (or the pseudogene TRBV3-2) with TRBJ2-1, with TRBD2 matching 10 bases. The CDR3 consists of 18 residues. Germline lookup yields CDR1 LGHDT and CDR2 YNNKEL (reference sequence). V was clipped by 0 bases and J by 6 bases; unmatched bases: 11. In DNA, the CDR3 is TGTGCCAGCAGCCAAGACCCCCTGGGAGCGGGAGGGACCAATGAGCAGTTCTTC. Residues: CASSQDPLGAGGTNEQFF.

The chain couples TRBV3-1 (or the pseudogene TRBV3-2) to TRBJ2-5; D gene uncertain. The CDR3 covers 11 residues. Germline V gene lookup returns CDR1 LGHDT and CDR2 YNNKEL (reference sequence). V lost 1 base to trimming and J lost 7 bases, with 4 bases between them. In DNA form, the CDR3 reads TGTGCCAGCAGCCAAGGGGGGACCCAGTACTTC. Translation: CASSQGGTQYF.

J is TRBJ1-6 and V is TRBV30, with 10 bases fitting TRBD1. Germline V gene lookup returns CDR1 GTSNPN and CDR2 SVGIG (reference sequence). This CDR3 has 18 residues. Trimming removed 1 base from V and 6 bases from J; junction bases left unmatched: 12. The CDR3 nucleotides are TGTGCCTGGAGTGGAGGGGACAGGGGCCTCCCCTTTAATTCACCCCTCCACTTT. This sequence encodes CAWSGGDRGLPFNSPLHF.

On this clone: At the DNA level, this CDR3 is encoded by other sequences in the same sample as well. This chain joins TRBV5-1 and TRBJ2-3; 8 bases line up with TRBD2. V shed 0 bases and J 3 bases; nucleotides not matched to a gene: 3. The germline V gene has CDR1 SGHRS and CDR2 YFSETQ. The CDR3 contains 15 residues. CDR3 DNA: TGCGCCAGCAGCTTGGTCGGGAGGGGGACAGATACGCAGTATTTT. Translation: CASSLVGRGTDTQYF.

This clone was counted a few times. The gene calls are TRBV24-1 and TRBJ1-5, with D perhaps matching TRBD1 (6 bases). CDR1 KGHDR and CDR2 SFDVKD come from the germline V gene. V was shortened by 0 bases and J by 9 bases, with 17 bases between the two germline ends. The CDR3 is 16 residues long. The CDR3 region is CATSDLLTGLQTPQHF. The CDR3 region has the DNA TGTGCCACCAGTGATTTGCTAACAGGGCTCCAGACGCCCCAGCATTTT.

The chain links TRBV6-4 to TRBJ2-2; D is ambiguous. Trimming left V 2 bases short and J 0 bases short, with 1 base between. Germline V gives CDR1 MRHNA, CDR2 SNTAGT. The length of the CDR3 is 13 residues. The CDR3 DNA reads as TGTGCCAGCAGTGACACGAACACCGGGGAGCTGTTTTTT. Encoded protein: CASSDTNTGELFF.

CDR3 bases: TGTGCCAGCACCCCGGGAGGGTTTAGCGGGAGTGGGCCCTACAATGAGCAGTTCTTC. Encoded protein: CASTPGGFSGSGPYNEQFF. V is TRBV28 and J is TRBJ2-1; the match to TRBD2 covers 9 bases. CDR1 is MDHEN and CDR2 is SYDVKM in the germline V gene. This CDR3 region has 19 residues. V shed 7 bases, J shed 2 bases, and the junction held 18 bases outside the gene matches.

This chain joins TRBV3-1 (or the pseudogene TRBV3-2) and TRBJ2-7; D might be TRBD1 or TRBD2, each matching 5 bases. There are 18 residues in the CDR3. Germline lookup yields CDR1 LGHDT and CDR2 YNNKEL (reference sequence). V was shortened by 1 base and J by 2 bases, with 21 bases between the two germline ends. Here the CDR3 DNA reads TGTGCCAGCAGCCAAGCCCCACCCCCCGGGACGTCGACCTACGAGCAGTACTTC. It codes for CASSQAPPPGTSTYEQYF.

The chain has TRBV20-1 and TRBJ2-3; either TRBD1 or TRBD2 may fit D (6 bases each). V lost 3 bases, J lost 1 base, and 20 bases lay in between. The length of the CDR3 is 17 residues. Germline CDR1 is DFQATT and CDR2 is SNEGSKA (reference sequence). In nucleotides, the CDR3 is TGCAGTGCTAGTAAAGGGGGGAACCTGGCCCGCACAGATACGCAGTATTTT. Its translation: CSASKGGNLARTDTQYF.

The rearrangement uses TRBV2 and TRBJ1-1, with 9 bases fitting TRBD1. The germline gives CDR1 SNHLY, CDR2 FYNNEI. V gave up 10 bases and J gave up 11 bases; unmatched junction bases: 8. The CDR3 totals 11 residues. CDR3 residues: CATGTGIVAFF. The DNA for the CDR3 is TGTGCCACCGGGACAGGGATTGTGGCTTTCTTT.

This chain connects TRBV7-9 to TRBJ1-2; maybe TRBD1 (5 bases). The CDR3 is made up of 15 amino acids. Germline assignment: CDR1 SEHNR and CDR2 FQNEAQ (reference sequence). Trimming stripped 5 bases from V and 3 bases from J, with 16 bases between. The CDR3 here is CASSLWDGNYYGYTF. The DNA for the CDR3 is TGTGCCAGCAGCCTTTGGGACGGCAATTACTATGGCTACACCTTC.

The chain couples TRBV24-1 to TRBJ1-1, with TRBD1 matching 7 bases. V shed 9 bases and J 10 bases; nucleotides not matched to a gene: 7. Per germline, CDR1 KGHDR and CDR2 SFDVKD. The CDR3 spans 11 residues. CDR3 sequence (DNA): TGTGCCACCCGGACAGGTTCGGGAGCTTTCTTT. It is translated as CATRTGSGAFF.

This sequence joins TRBV11-3 and TRBJ2-3, with D unclear. V was shortened by 2 bases and J by 5 bases, with 5 bases between the two germline ends. Germline assignment: CDR1 SGHNT and CDR2 YENEEA. The length of the CDR3 is 12 residues. This chain's CDR3 is CASSLLRDTQYF. The CDR3 DNA reads TGTGCCAGCAGCTTACTAAGAGATACGCAGTATTTT.

This clone is a singleton in its sample. The chain employs TRBV5-1 and TRBJ2-7; D is perhaps TRBD1 (5 bases). CDR1 is SGHRS and CDR2 is YFSETQ in the germline V gene. CDR3 length: 12 amino acids. Trimming cost V 5 bases and J 3 bases, with 9 bases left between them. This CDR3 is CASSGAFYEQYF. The CDR3 nucleotides are TGCGCCAGCAGTGGGGCTTTCTACGAGCAGTACTTC. Variable domain in full (rest from reference TRBV5-1 and TRBJ2-7): KAGVTQTPRYLIKTRGQQVTLSCSPISGHRSVSWYQQTPGQGLQFLFEYFSETQRNKGNFPGRFSGRQFSNSRSEMNVSTLELGDSALYLCASSGAFYEQYFGPGTRLTVT.

This rearrangement joins TRBV7-3 to TRBJ2-3, with 11 nucleotides matching TRBD2. The CDR3 is 15 amino acids. V was clipped by 5 bases and J by 6 bases; unmatched bases: 7. Germline CDR1 SGHTA, CDR2 FQGTGA. The CDR3: CASSAISGRGDTQYF. In DNA, the CDR3 is TGTGCCAGCAGCGCCATTAGCGGGAGGGGTGATACGCAGTATTTT.

This chain links TRBV28 with TRBJ2-1, with 7 bases lining up with TRBD2. Germline V gene lookup returns CDR1 MDHEN and CDR2 SYDVKM. This CDR3 has 15 residues. With V trimmed by 3 bases and J by 4 bases, 6 bases remained unmatched. Written as DNA, the CDR3 is TGTGCCAGCAGTTTGGCGGGAGAGGGTTACAATGAGCAGTTCTTC. Amino acid sequence: CASSLAGEGYNEQFF. Drawing the rest from reference TRBV28 and TRBJ2-1, the complete variable domain is DVKVTQSSRYLVKRTGEKVFLECVQDMDHENMFWYRQDPGLGLRLIYFSYDVKMKEKGDIPEGYSVSREKKERFSLILESASTNQTSMYLCASSLAGEGYNEQFFGPGTRLTVL.

This chain joins TRBV6-5 and TRBJ2-5; D perhaps matches TRBD2 (6 bases). V lost 6 bases to trimming and J lost 5 bases, with 13 bases between them. The CDR3 runs to 13 residues. Germline V gene lookup returns CDR1 MNHEY and CDR2 SVGAGI. CDR3 sequence (DNA): TGTGCCAGCAGCCTACTAGCATGGGAGACCCAGTACTTC. This codes for CASSLLAWETQYF.

The gene calls are TRBV6-1 and TRBJ1-5; D is uncertain. This CDR3 region has 15 residues. V was shortened by 1 base and J by 2 bases, with 9 bases between the two germline ends. CDR1 MNHNS and CDR2 SASEGT come from the germline V gene. As DNA, the CDR3 is TGTGCCAGCAGTGAAGACAGTATGGGCAATCAGCCCCAGCATTTT. Protein product: CASSEDSMGNQPQHF.